The T cell receptor beta chain under discussion was sequenced for a study of cytomegalovirus exposure and HLA in healthy donors. Study-level findings and limits: In an earlier analysis, about 87% or about 30%: the productive usage of most TCR beta V segments.

As for this clone: What it recognizes is unknown.

PCR used 60 Vbeta primers and 13 Jbeta primers. Clones were read by immunoSEQ multiplex PCR, and TCRdb kept only the in-frame ones, dropping some. The sample carries 150,000 to 200,000 clones, roughly 79% recorded once. The germline V gene encodes CDR1 LNHDA and CDR2 SQIVND (reference sequence). This CDR3 region has 14 residues. Trimming cost V 3 bases and J 6 bases, with 12 bases left between them. This chain joins TRBV19 and TRBJ1-5; possible D gene TRBD1, 5 bases. The sample taken for sequencing was PBMCs. This clonotype was obtained from a man aged 25-40 years in good health and CMV-seronegative. CDR3 residues: CASSIQGGSQPQHF. CDR3 coding DNA: TGTGCCAGTAGTATTCAGGGTGGATCTCAGCCCCAGCATTTT.